The T cell receptor (delta chain) under discussion was sequenced for a study of gamma-delta T cells after stem cell transplantation. Within the sample, this clone is large. TCRdb re-processed the RT-PCR reads using CATT. Among some 970 delta-chain clones listed, approximately 13% were seen once. The origin of this receptor is a human donor. It is not recorded whose cells these are; they may come from a transplant donor. Sequencing was carried out using gamma-delta T cells.

For the CDR3, the DNA is TGTGCCTGTGACTCCTTGCTGGGGTCTGACGATAAACTCATCTTT. Encoded protein: CACDSLLGSDDKLIF. V usage is TRDV2 and J usage is TRDJ1, with D possibly TRDD3 on 6 matching bases. The CDR3 sequence is 15 residues long. Trimming left V 3 bases short and J 4 bases short, with 17 bases between. Germline CDR1 and CDR2: GEAIGNYY and EKD.